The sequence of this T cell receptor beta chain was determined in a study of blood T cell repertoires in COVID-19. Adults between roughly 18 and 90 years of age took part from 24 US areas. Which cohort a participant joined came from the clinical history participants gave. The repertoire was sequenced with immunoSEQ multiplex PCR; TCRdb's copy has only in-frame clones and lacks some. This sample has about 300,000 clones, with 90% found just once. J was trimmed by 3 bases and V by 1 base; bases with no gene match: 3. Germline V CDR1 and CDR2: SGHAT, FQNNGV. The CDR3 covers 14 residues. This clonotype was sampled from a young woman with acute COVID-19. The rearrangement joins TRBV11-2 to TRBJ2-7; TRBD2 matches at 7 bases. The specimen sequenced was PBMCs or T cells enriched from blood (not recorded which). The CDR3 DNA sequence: TGTGCCAGCAGCTTAGGACTAGCTCTCTACGAGCAGTACTTC. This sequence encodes CASSLGLALYEQYF. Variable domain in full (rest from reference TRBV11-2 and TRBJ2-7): EAGVAQSPRYKIIEKRQSVAFWCNPISGHATLYWYQQILGQGPKLLIQFQNNGVVDDSQLPKDRFSAERLKGVDSTLKIQPAKLEDSAVYLCASSLGLALYEQYFGPGTRLTVT.